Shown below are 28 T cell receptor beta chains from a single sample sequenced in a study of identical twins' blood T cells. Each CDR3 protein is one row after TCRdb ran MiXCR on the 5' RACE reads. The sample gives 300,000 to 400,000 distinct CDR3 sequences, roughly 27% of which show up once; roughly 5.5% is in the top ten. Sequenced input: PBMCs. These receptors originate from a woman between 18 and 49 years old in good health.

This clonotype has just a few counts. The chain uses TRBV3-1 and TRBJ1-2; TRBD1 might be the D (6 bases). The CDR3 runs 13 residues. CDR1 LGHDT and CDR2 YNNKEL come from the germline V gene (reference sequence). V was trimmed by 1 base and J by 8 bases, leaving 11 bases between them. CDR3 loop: CASSQGGHRGYTF. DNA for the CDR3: TGTGCCAGCAGCCAAGGGGGACATCGAGGCTACACCTTC.

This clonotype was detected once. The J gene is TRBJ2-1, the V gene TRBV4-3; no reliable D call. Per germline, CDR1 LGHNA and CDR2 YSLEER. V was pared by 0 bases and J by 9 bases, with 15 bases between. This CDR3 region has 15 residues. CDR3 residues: CASSQDSRVLSEQFF. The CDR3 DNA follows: TGCGCCAGCAGCCAAGATTCGCGCGTGCTAAGTGAGCAGTTCTTC.

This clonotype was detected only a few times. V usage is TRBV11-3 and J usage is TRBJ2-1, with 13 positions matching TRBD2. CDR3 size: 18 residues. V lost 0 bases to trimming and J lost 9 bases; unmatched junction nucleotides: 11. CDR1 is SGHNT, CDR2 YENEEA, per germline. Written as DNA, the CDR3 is TGTGCCAGCAGCTTAGACCTGGTTGGACTAGCGGGAGACGGTGAGCAGTTCTTC. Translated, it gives CASSLDLVGLAGDGEQFF.

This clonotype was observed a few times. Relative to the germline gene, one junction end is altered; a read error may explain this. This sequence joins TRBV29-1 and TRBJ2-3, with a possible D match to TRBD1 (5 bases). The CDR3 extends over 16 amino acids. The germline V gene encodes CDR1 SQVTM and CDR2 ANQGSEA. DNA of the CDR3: TGCAGCGTTGATCGACGGAAGACAGTTAGTACAGATACGCGGTATTTT. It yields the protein CSVDRRKTVSTDTRYF.

In DNA, the CDR3 is TGCAGTGCCAAAACCGGGACAGGGTGCCAGCCCCAGCATTTT. Translation gives CSAKTGTGCQPQHF. The gene calls are TRBV20-1 and TRBJ1-5; 9 bases line up with TRBD1. Germline-derived CDR1 and CDR2 are DFQATT and SNEGSKA (reference sequence). V was pared by 6 bases and J by 7 bases, with 10 bases of the junction left unmatched. The CDR3 extends over 14 amino acids.

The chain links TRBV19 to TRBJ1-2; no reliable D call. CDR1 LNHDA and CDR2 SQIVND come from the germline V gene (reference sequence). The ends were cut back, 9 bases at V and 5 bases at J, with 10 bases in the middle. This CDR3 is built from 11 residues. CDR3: CASQRGYGYTF. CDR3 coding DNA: TGTGCCAGCCAGCGGGGTTATGGCTACACCTTC.

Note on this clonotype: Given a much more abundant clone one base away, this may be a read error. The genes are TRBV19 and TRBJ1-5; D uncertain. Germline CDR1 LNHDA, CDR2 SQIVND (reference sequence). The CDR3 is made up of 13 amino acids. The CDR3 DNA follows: TGTGCCTGTAGTATCAGAAGCACTCAGCCCCAGCATTTT. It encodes CACSIRSTQPQHF.

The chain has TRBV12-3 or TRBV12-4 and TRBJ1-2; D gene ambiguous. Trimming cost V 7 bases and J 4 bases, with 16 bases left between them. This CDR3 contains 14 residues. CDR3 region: CASTLAEGGYGYTF. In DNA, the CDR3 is TGTGCCAGCACCCTAGCCGAGGGCGGCTATGGCTACACCTTC.

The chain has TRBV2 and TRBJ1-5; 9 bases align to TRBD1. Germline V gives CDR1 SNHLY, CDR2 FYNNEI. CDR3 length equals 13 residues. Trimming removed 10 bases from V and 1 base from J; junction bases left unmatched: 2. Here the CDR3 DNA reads TGTGCCACACAGGGGGCGAGCAATCAGCCCCAGCATTTT. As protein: CATQGASNQPQHF.

CDR3 coding DNA: TGCGCCAGCAGTGCGGGACTGTACACCGGGGAGCTGTTTTTT. It codes for CASSAGLYTGELFF. This chain connects TRBV10-1 to TRBJ2-2; a weak D match, TRBD2 (6 bases). This CDR3 contains 14 residues. CDR1 and CDR2 (germline): WNHNN, SYGVQD (reference sequence). V was clipped by 4 bases and J by 3 bases, with 9 bases between them.

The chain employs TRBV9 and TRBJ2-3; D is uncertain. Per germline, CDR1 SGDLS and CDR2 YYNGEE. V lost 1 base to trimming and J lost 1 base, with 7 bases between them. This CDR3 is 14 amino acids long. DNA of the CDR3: TGTGCCAGCAGCGTACATCTCCGCACAGATACGCAGTATTTT. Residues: CASSVHLRTDTQYF. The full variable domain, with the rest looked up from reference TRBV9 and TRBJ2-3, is DSGVTQTPKHLITATGQRVTLRCSPRSGDLSVYWYQQSLDQGLQFLIQYYNGEERAKGNILERFSAQQFPDLHSELNLSSLELGDSALYFCASSVHLRTDTQYFGPGTRLTVL.

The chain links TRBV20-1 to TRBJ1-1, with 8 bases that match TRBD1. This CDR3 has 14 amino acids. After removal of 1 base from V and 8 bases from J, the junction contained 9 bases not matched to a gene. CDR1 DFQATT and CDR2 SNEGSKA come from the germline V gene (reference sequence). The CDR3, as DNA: TGCAGTGCTAGAGCCTCGGGACAGGCTTCGGAAGCTTTCTTT. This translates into CSARASGQASEAFF.

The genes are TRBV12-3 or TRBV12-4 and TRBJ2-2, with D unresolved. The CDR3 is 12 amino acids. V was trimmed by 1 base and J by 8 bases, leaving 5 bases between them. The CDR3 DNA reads TGTGCCAGCAGTTTAGTATTTGGGGAGCTGTTTTTT. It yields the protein CASSLVFGELFF.

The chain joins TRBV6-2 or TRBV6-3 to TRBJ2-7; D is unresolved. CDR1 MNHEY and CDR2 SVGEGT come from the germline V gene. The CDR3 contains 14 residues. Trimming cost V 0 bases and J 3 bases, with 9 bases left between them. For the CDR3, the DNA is TGTGCCAGCAGTTACTCGATAAGCGACTACGAGCAGTACTTC. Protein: CASSYSISDYEQYF.

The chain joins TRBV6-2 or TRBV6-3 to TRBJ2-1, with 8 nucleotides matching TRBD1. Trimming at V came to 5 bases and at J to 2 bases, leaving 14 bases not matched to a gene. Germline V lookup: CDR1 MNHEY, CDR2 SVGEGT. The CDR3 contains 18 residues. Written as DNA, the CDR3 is TGTGCCAGCAGTCCCGGATGGGGACAGGTCAAGACCTACAATGAGCAGTTCTTC. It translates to CASSPGWGQVKTYNEQFF.

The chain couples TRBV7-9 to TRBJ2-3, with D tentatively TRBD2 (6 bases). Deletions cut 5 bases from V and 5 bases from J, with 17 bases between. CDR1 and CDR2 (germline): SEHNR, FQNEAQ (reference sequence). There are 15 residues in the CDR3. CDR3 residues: CASSPSEGDGDTQYF. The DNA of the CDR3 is TGTGCCAGCAGCCCTAGCGAGGGAGACGGAGATACGCAGTATTTT.

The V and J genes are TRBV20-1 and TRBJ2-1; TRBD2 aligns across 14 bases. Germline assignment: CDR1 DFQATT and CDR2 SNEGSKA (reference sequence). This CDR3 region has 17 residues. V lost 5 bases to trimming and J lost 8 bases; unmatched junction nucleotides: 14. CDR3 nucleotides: TGCAGTGCTGACAGAAGACTAGCGGGGGGGTTTAGCGATGAGCAGTTCTTC. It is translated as CSADRRLAGGFSDEQFF.

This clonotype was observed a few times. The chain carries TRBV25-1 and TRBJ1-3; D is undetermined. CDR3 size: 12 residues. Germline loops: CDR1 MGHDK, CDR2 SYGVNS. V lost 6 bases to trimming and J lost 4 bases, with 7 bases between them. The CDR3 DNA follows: TGTGCCAGCAGACAGAGCGGAAACACCATATATTTT. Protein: CASRQSGNTIYF. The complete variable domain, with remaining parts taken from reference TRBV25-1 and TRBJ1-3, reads EADIYQTPRYLVIGTGKKITLECSQTMGHDKMYWYQQDPGMELHLIHYSYGVNSTEKGDLSSESTVSRIRTEHFPLTLESARPSHTSQYLCASRQSGNTIYFGEGSWLTVV.

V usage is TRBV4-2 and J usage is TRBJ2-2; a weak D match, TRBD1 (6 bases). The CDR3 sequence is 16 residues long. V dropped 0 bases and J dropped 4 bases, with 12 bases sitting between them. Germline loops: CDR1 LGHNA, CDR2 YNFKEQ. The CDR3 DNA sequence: TGTGCCAGCAGCCAAGACTGGACAGTCTCCACCGGGGAGCTGTTTTTT. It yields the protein CASSQDWTVSTGELFF.

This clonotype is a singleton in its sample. CDR3 coding DNA: TGTGCCAGTTTCCTTACGCAGCAGCCAGTCCAAATGAACACTGAAGCTTTCTTT. It yields the protein CASFLTQQPVQMNTEAFF. The V gene is TRBV27, the J gene TRBJ1-1; D ambiguous. Trimming shortened V by 9 bases and J by 0 bases, and 26 bases separated the two germline ends. Looked up from germline, CDR1 is MNHEY and CDR2 is SMNVEV (reference sequence). The CDR3 runs to 18 residues.

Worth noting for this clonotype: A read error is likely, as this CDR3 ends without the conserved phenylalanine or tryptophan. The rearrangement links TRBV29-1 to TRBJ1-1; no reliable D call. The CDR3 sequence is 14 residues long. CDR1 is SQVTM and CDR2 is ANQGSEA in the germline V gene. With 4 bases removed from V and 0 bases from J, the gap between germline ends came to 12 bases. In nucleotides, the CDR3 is TGCAGCGTTGTGGTTAGACCCTTGAACACTGAAGCTTTCCTT. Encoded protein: CSVVVRPLNTEAFL.

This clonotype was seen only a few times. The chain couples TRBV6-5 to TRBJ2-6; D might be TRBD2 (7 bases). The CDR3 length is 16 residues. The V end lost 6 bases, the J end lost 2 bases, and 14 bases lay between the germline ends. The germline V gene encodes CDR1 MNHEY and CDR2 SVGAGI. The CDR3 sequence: CASRTTGGPGANVLTF. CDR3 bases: TGTGCCAGCAGAACGACGGGGGGCCCTGGGGCCAACGTCCTGACTTTC.

DNA for the CDR3: TGTGCCAGCAGTCTTCGCCCCGGGACCTACAATGAGCAGTTCTTC. Its translation: CASSLRPGTYNEQFF. This chain joins TRBV28 and TRBJ2-1, with D possibly TRBD2 on 5 matching bases. CDR3 length equals 15 residues. The germline V gene has CDR1 MDHEN and CDR2 SYDVKM. V was shortened by 5 bases and J by 2 bases, with 13 bases between the two germline ends.

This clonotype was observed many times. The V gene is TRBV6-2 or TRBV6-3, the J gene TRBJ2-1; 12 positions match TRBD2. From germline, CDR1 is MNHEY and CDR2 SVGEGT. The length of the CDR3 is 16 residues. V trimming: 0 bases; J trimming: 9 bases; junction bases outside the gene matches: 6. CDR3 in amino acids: CASSYSTSGSPIEQFF. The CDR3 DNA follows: TGTGCCAGCAGTTACTCGACTAGCGGGAGTCCCATTGAGCAGTTCTTC.

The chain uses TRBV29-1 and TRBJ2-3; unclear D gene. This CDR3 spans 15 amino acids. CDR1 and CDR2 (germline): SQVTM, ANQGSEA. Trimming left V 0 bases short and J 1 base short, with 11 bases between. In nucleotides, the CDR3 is TGCAGCGTTGAAGATATAGGGCCCTGCACAGATACGCAGTATTTT. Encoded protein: CSVEDIGPCTDTQYF.

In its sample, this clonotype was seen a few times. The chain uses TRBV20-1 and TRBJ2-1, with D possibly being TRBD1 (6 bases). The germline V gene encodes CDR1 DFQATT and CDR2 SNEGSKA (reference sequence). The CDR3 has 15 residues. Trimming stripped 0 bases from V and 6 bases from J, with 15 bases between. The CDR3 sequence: CSARDRPRGFNEQFF. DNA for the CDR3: TGCAGTGCTAGAGATAGGCCCAGGGGTTTCAATGAGCAGTTCTTC.

This CDR3 reads CASSYLQGTEAFF. The CDR3 nucleotides are TGTGCCAGCAGTTACCTCCAGGGCACTGAAGCTTTCTTT. J is TRBJ1-1 and V is TRBV6-2 or TRBV6-3; D perhaps matches TRBD1 (5 bases). Germline V gene lookup returns CDR1 MNHEY and CDR2 SVGEGT. Trimming removed 2 bases from V and 4 bases from J, with 8 bases in between. The CDR3 is made up of 13 amino acids.

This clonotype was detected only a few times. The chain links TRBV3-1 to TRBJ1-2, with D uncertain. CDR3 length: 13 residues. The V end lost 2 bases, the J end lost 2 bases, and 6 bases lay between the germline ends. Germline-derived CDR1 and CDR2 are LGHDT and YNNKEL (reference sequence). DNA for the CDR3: TGTGCCAGCAGCCAACCAGGCAACTATGGCTACACCTTC. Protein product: CASSQPGNYGYTF.